The entry that follows covers one T cell receptor (beta chain) sequence. The data were taken from a study of blood T cell repertoires in COVID-19. The CDR3 loop spans 15 amino acids. The germline V gene has CDR1 SNHLY and CDR2 FYNNEI. V shed 6 bases, J shed 0 bases, and the junction held 5 bases outside the gene matches. Sequenced by immunoSEQ multiplex PCR; TCRdb stores in-frame clones only, minus some. The sample yields approximately 80,000 clones, 81% seen once. The V and J genes are TRBV2 and TRBJ1-5; 7 nucleotides agree with TRBD1. The receptor was isolated from a man older than 75 with acute or convalescent COVID-19. The sequencing sample was made of peripheral blood. CDR3 nucleotide sequence: TGTGCCAGCAGAGGGACAGACTATAGCAATCAGCCCCAGCATTTT. It yields the protein CASRGTDYSNQPQHF.